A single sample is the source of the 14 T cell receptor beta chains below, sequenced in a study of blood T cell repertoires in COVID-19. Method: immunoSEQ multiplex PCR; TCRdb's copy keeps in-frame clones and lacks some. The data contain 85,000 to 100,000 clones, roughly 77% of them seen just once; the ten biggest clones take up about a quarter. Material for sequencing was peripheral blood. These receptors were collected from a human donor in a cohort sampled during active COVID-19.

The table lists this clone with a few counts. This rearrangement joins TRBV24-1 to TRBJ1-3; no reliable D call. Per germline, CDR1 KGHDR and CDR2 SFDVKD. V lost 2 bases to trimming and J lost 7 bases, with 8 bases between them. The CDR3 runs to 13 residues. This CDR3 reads CATSDSGLNTIYF. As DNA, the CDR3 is TGTGCCACCAGTGATTCCGGGTTGAACACCATATATTTT.

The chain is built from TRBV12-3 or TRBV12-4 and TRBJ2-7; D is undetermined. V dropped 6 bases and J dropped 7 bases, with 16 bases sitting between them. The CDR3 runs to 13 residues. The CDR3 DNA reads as TGTGCCAGCAGCCCGACGGAGATGGCGGAGCAGTACTTC. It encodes CASSPTEMAEQYF.

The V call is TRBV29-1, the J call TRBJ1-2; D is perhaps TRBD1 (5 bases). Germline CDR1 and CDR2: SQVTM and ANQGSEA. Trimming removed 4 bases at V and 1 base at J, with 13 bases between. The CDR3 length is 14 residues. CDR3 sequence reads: CSVVAGRNNYGYTF. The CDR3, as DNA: TGCAGCGTTGTTGCGGGACGGAATAACTATGGCTACACCTTC.

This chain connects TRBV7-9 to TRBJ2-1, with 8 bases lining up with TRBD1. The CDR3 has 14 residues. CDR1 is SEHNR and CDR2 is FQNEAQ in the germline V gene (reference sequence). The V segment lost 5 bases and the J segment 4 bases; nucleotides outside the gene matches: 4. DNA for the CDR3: TGTGCCAGCAGCGCCGGGACAGGATACAATGAGCAGTTCTTC. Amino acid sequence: CASSAGTGYNEQFF.

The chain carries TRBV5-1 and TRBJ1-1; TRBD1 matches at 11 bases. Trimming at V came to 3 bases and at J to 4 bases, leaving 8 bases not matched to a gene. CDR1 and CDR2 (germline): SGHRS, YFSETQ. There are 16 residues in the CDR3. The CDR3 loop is CASSSGQGGWVTEAFF. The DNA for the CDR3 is TGCGCCAGCAGCTCGGGACAGGGGGGATGGGTCACTGAAGCTTTCTTT.

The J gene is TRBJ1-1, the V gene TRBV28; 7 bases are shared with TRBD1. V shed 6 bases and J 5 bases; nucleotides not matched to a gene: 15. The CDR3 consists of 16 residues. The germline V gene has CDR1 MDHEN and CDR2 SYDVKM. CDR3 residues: CASRTVGGQWSTEAFF. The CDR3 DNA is TGTGCCAGCAGGACCGTAGGGGGCCAATGGAGTACTGAAGCTTTCTTT.

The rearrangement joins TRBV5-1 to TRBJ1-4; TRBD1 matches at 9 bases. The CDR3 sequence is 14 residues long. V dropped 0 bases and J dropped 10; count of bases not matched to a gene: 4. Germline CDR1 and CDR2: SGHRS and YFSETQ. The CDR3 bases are TGCGCCAGCAGCTTGGCCCTGGACAGGGGAAAACTGTTTTTT. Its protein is CASSLALDRGKLFF. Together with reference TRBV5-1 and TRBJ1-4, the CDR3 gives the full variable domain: KAGVTQTPRYLIKTRGQQVTLSCSPISGHRSVSWYQQTPGQGLQFLFEYFSETQRNKGNFPGRFSGRQFSNSRSEMNVSTLELGDSALYLCASSLALDRGKLFFGSGTQLSVL.

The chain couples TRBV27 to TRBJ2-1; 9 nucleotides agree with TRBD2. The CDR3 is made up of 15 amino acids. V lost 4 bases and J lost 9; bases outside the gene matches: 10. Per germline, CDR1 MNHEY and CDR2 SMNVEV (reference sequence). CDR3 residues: CASSSDLSGGGEQFF. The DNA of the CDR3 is TGTGCCAGCAGTTCCGACCTTAGCGGGGGTGGTGAGCAGTTCTTC.

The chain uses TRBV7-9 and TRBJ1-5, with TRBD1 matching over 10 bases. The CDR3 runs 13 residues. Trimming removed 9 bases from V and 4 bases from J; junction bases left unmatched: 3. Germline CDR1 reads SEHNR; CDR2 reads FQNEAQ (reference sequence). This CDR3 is CASKGQGNQPQHF. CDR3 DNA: TGTGCCAGTAAGGGACAGGGGAATCAGCCCCAGCATTTT.

Written as DNA, the CDR3 is TGCGCCAGCAGCTTGATTCCCGGACAGACCGGGGAGCTGTTTTTT. Its translation: CASSLIPGQTGELFF. The chain couples TRBV5-1 to TRBJ2-2, with D possibly matching TRBD1 (6 bases). Looked up from germline, CDR1 is SGHRS and CDR2 is YFSETQ. Trimming took 1 base from V and 5 from J, leaving 12 bases between them. The CDR3 covers 15 residues.

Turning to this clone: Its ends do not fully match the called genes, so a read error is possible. CDR3 in amino acids: CASSLSELWGDEQFF. The CDR3 DNA sequence: TGTGCTAGCAGCCTAAGCGAGCTTTGGGGGGATGAGCAGTTCTTC. V and J are TRBV7-7 and TRBJ2-1; D might be TRBD2 (6 bases). Germline V gene data show CDR1 as SSHAT and CDR2 as FNYEAQ (reference sequence). The CDR3 is 15 amino acids.

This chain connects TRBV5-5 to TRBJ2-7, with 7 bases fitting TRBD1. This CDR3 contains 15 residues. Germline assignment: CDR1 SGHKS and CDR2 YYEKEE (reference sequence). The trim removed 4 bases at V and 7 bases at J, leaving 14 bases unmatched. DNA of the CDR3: TGTGCCAGCAGCCCCGGGACAGCAAAACGAATGGAGCAGTACTTC. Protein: CASSPGTAKRMEQYF.

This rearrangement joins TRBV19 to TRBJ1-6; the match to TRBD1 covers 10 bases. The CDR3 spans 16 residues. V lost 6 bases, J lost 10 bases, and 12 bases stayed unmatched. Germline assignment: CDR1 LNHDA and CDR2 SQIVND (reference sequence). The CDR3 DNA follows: TGTGCCAGTAGCACGGGGGAGACAGGGGGCGTATCACCCCTCCACTTT. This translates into CASSTGETGGVSPLHF.

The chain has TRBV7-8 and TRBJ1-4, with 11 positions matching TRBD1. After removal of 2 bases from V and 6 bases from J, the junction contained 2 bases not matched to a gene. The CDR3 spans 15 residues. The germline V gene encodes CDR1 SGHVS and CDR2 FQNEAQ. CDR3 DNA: TGTGCCAGCAGCTTAAGGGACAGGGGGGATGAAAAACTGTTTTTT. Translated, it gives CASSLRDRGDEKLFF.